The next 18 T cell receptor beta chains were all read from a single sample in a study of blood T cell repertoires in COVID-19. Only in-frame clones appear in the TCRdb table, and some are missing; sequencing was by immunoSEQ multiplex PCR. This sample has 55,000 to 85,000 clones, with more than 65% found just once. Sequencing was done on a sample of peripheral blood. The receptors stem from an older woman with acute or convalescent COVID-19.

The V gene is TRBV5-4, the J gene TRBJ2-5, with 9 nucleotides matching TRBD2. Germline lookup yields CDR1 SGHNT and CDR2 YYREEE (reference sequence). CDR3 length: 17 residues. V was clipped by 0 bases and J by 3 bases; unmatched bases: 9. The CDR3 nucleotides read TGTGCCAGCAGCTTGGACGCGGCTAGCGGGGTCGAAGAGACCCAGTACTTC. Amino acids: CASSLDAASGVEETQYF. Full variable domain (rest looked up from reference TRBV5-4 and TRBJ2-5): ETGVTQSPTHLIKTRGQQVTLRCSSQSGHNTVSWYQQALGQGPQFIFQYYREEENGRGNFPPRFSGLQFPNYSSELNVNALELDDSALYLCASSLDAASGVEETQYFGPGTRLLVL.

The chain recombines TRBV18 with TRBJ1-3; D uncertain. Germline CDR1 and CDR2: KGHSH and LQKENI. V shed 0 bases and J shed 1 base, with 7 bases lying between them. This CDR3 comprises 15 residues. The DNA for the CDR3 is TGTGCCAGCTCACCACCGGCGGAGTCTGGAAACACCATATATTTT. Its protein product is CASSPPAESGNTIYF.

This clone came up a few times. The CDR3 DNA is TGTGCCAGCTCACCGAGCGGAGTGAACACTGAAGCTTTCTTT. This gives the protein CASSPSGVNTEAFF. The chain links TRBV18 to TRBJ1-1; D not certain. V was pared by 3 bases and J by 0 bases, with 8 bases between. Germline V gene lookup returns CDR1 KGHSH and CDR2 LQKENI. This CDR3 region has 14 residues.

This clone was counted once. The rearrangement links TRBV2 to TRBJ2-3; D is ambiguous. Germline lookup yields CDR1 SNHLY and CDR2 FYNNEI. The CDR3 spans 13 residues. V shed 2 bases and J shed 4 bases, with 7 bases lying between them. The CDR3 nucleotides are TGTGCCAGCAGTGAAAAACGGGCAGATACGCAGTATTTT. Protein sequence: CASSEKRADTQYF. Supplemented by reference TRBV2 and TRBJ2-3, the full variable domain reads EPEVTQTPSHQVTQMGQEVILRCVPISNHLYFYWYRQILGQKVEFLVSFYNNEISEKSEIFDDQFSVERPDGSNFTLKIRSTKLEDSAMYFCASSEKRADTQYFGPGTRLTVL.

This chain uses TRBV18 with TRBJ2-1; no clear D. The V gene lost 1 base and the J gene lost 5 bases, with 6 bases spanning the gap. Germline CDR1 is KGHSH and CDR2 is LQKENI. The CDR3 spans 13 residues. The CDR3 DNA follows: TGTGCCAGCTCACCACTTTCGGACAATGAGCAGTTCTTC. Translating gives CASSPLSDNEQFF.

The DNA for the CDR3 is TGTGCCAGTAGTATCTGGGGACTCGGCAATGAAAAACTGTTTTTT. Its protein product is CASSIWGLGNEKLFF. V usage is TRBV19 and J usage is TRBJ1-4; maybe TRBD1 (5 bases). Trimming left V 3 bases short and J 5 bases short, with 13 bases between. Germline-derived CDR1 and CDR2 are LNHDA and SQIVND (reference sequence). The CDR3 runs 15 residues.

The chain couples TRBV19 to TRBJ1-6; D is unresolved. This CDR3 has 15 residues. Germline V gene data show CDR1 as LNHDA and CDR2 as SQIVND (reference sequence). The V end was cut by 4 bases, the J end by 14 bases, with 21 bases between. CDR3 in amino acids: CASSTTREGVATLHF. The CDR3 nucleotides are TGTGCCAGTAGTACCACCCGTGAGGGAGTAGCGACCCTCCACTTT.

V gene TRBV7-2 combines with J gene TRBJ1-6; 7 positions match TRBD1. This CDR3 comprises 14 residues. V shed 3 bases and J 9 bases; nucleotides not matched to a gene: 5. Germline CDR1 reads SGHTA; CDR2 reads FQGNSA. CDR3 region: CASSLGTDVSPLHF. The CDR3, as DNA: TGTGCCAGCAGCTTGGGGACAGATGTTTCACCCCTCCACTTT.

This rearrangement joins TRBV11-2 to TRBJ1-3, with D maybe TRBD1 (6 bases). This CDR3 contains 14 residues. Trimming removed 5 bases at V and 3 bases at J, with 11 bases between. Germline V gene lookup returns CDR1 SGHAT and CDR2 FQNNGV. The DNA of the CDR3 is TGTGCCAGCAGCGAGGGGGTGAATGGAAACACCATATATTTT. Its translation: CASSEGVNGNTIYF. The variable domain in full, completed from reference TRBV11-2 and TRBJ1-3, reads EAGVAQSPRYKIIEKRQSVAFWCNPISGHATLYWYQQILGQGPKLLIQFQNNGVVDDSQLPKDRFSAERLKGVDSTLKIQPAKLEDSAVYLCASSEGVNGNTIYFGEGSWLTVV.

The chain links TRBV6-5 to TRBJ2-1; 7 bases line up with TRBD2. The CDR3 covers 15 residues. Germline loops: CDR1 MNHEY, CDR2 SVGAGI. The J segment lost 3 bases and the V segment lost 6 bases, leaving 8 bases of the junction unmatched. The CDR3 nucleotides read TGTGCCAGCAGAGTTATGGCGGGAGACTACAATGAGCAGTTCTTC. It translates to CASRVMAGDYNEQFF.

The chain joins TRBV11-2 to TRBJ2-7; 7 bases align to TRBD2. The germline V gene has CDR1 SGHAT and CDR2 FQNNGV. V shed 4 bases, J shed 5 bases, and the junction held 5 bases outside the gene matches. The CDR3 covers 13 residues. The CDR3 sequence: CASSSTSFHEQYF. The CDR3 nucleotides read TGTGCCAGCAGCTCGACTAGCTTCCACGAGCAGTACTTC. The full variable domain, completed using reference TRBV11-2 and TRBJ2-7, is EAGVAQSPRYKIIEKRQSVAFWCNPISGHATLYWYQQILGQGPKLLIQFQNNGVVDDSQLPKDRFSAERLKGVDSTLKIQPAKLEDSAVYLCASSSTSFHEQYFGPGTRLTVT.

V gene TRBV9 combines with J gene TRBJ2-5; perhaps TRBD2 as D (5 bases). CDR1 is SGDLS, CDR2 YYNGEE, per germline. The CDR3 runs 15 residues. With 0 bases removed from V and 5 bases from J, the gap between germline ends came to 14 bases. CDR3: CASSVVGQTRETQYF. DNA for the CDR3: TGTGCCAGCAGCGTAGTCGGTCAAACTAGGGAGACCCAGTACTTC.

This chain joins TRBV5-6 and TRBJ2-3, with D possibly matching TRBD2 (6 bases). CDR3 length equals 15 residues. The V and J ends lost 3 bases and 1 base respectively, with 12 bases between them. CDR1 and CDR2 from the germline V gene are SGHDT and YYEEEE. For the CDR3, the DNA is TGTGCCAGCAGCTCGGGGGACTTACGCACAGATACGCAGTATTTT. Translation gives CASSSGDLRTDTQYF. Full variable domain (missing parts from reference TRBV5-6 and TRBJ2-3): DAGVTQSPTHLIKTRGQQVTLRCSPKSGHDTVSWYQQALGQGPQFIFQYYEEEERQRGNFPDRFSGHQFPNYSSELNVNALLLGDSALYLCASSSGDLRTDTQYFGPGTRLTVL.

The chain combines TRBV13 with TRBJ1-5; D remains unclear. The length of the CDR3 is 14 residues. CDR1 is PRHDT, CDR2 FYEKMQ, per germline (reference sequence). V gave up 2 bases and J gave up 0 bases, with 5 bases separating them. The DNA of the CDR3 is TGTGCCAGCAGCTTAAGGAGTAGCAATCAGCCCCAGCATTTT. Protein: CASSLRSSNQPQHF.

The chain joins TRBV29-1 to TRBJ2-5; TRBD2 agrees at 7 bases. There are 14 residues in the CDR3. Trimming removed 4 bases from V and 5 bases from J; junction bases left unmatched: 10. The germline CDR1 and CDR2 sequences are SQVTM and ANQGSEA. CDR3: CSVAGGLIHETQYF. The CDR3, as DNA: TGCAGCGTTGCCGGGGGGTTAATCCACGAGACCCAGTACTTC.

The chain is built from TRBV3-1 (or the pseudogene TRBV3-2) and TRBJ2-7, with 7 bases aligning to TRBD1. V was pared by 2 bases and J by 1 base, with 5 bases of the junction left unmatched. Germline V gene lookup returns CDR1 LGHDT and CDR2 YNNKEL (reference sequence). The CDR3 is 15 residues long. The CDR3 region is CASSQSGQPSYEQYF. The DNA for the CDR3 is TGTGCCAGCAGCCAATCGGGACAGCCTTCCTACGAGCAGTACTTC.

CDR3 amino acids: CASSPGGSGRARTYEQYF. CDR3 DNA sequence: TGTGCCAGCAGCCCGGGTGGTAGCGGGAGGGCAAGGACCTACGAGCAGTACTTC. This rearrangement joins TRBV5-4 to TRBJ2-7, with 11 bases matching TRBD2. V was clipped by 4 bases and J by 2 bases; unmatched bases: 14. The CDR3 runs 18 residues. Germline CDR1 is SGHNT and CDR2 is YYREEE (reference sequence).

The chain employs TRBV6-2 or TRBV6-3 and TRBJ2-5; D is unresolved. This CDR3 comprises 16 residues. Trimming cost V 5 bases and J 1 base, with 17 bases left between them. Germline V CDR1 and CDR2: MNHEY, SVGEGT. CDR3 coding DNA: TGTGCCAGCAGTGACGGCCTTAGACACCTCCAAGAGACCCAGTACTTC. Protein product: CASSDGLRHLQETQYF.